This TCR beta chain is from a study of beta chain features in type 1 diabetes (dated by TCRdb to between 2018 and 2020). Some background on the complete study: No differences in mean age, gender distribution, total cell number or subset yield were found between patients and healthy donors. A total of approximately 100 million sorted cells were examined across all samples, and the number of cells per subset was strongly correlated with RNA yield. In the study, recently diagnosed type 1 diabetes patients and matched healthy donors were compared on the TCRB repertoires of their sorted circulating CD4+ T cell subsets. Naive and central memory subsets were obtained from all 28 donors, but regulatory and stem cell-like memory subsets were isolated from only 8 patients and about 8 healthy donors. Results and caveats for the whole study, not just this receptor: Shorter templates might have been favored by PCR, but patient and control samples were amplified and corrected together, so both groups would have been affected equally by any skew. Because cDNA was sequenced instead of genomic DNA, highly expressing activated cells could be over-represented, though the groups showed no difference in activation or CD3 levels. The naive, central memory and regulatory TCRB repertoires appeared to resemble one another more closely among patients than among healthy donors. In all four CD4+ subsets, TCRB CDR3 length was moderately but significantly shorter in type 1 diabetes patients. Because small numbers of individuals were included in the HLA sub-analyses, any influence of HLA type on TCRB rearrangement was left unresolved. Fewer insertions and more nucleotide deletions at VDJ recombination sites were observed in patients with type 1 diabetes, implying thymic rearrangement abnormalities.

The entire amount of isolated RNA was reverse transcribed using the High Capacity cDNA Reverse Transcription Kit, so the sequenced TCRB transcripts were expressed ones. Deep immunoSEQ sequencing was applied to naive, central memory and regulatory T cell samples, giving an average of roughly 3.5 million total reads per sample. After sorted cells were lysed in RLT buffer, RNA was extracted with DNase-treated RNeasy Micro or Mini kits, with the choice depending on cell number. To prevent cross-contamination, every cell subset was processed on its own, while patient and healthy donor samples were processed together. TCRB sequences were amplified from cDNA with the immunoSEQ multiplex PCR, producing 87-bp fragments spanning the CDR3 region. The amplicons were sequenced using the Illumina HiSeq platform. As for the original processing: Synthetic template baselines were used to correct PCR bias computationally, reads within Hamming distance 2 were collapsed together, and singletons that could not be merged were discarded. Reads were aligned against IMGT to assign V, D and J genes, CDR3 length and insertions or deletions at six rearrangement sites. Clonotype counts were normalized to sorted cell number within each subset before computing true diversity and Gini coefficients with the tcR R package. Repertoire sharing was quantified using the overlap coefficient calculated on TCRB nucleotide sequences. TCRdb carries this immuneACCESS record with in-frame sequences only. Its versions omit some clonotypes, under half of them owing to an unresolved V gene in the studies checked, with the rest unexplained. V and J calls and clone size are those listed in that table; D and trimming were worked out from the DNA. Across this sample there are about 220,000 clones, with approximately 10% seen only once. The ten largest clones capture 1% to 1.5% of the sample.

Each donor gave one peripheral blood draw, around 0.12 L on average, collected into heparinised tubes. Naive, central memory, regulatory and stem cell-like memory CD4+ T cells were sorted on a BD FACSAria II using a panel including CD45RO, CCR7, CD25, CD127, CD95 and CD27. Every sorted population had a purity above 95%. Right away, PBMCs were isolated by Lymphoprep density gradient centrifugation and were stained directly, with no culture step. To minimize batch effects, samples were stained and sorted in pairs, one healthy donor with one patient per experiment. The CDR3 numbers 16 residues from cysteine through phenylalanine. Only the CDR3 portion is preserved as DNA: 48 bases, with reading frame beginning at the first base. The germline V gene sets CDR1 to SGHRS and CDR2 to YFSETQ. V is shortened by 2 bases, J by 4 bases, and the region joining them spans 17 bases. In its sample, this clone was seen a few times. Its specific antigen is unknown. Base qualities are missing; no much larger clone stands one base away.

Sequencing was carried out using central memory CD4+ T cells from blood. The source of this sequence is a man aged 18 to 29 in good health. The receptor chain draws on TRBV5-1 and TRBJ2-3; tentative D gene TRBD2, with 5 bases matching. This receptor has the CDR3 CASSFTGLALPDTQYF. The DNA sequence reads TGCGCCAGCAGCTTCACGGGATTGGCTTTACCAGATACGCAGTATTTT.